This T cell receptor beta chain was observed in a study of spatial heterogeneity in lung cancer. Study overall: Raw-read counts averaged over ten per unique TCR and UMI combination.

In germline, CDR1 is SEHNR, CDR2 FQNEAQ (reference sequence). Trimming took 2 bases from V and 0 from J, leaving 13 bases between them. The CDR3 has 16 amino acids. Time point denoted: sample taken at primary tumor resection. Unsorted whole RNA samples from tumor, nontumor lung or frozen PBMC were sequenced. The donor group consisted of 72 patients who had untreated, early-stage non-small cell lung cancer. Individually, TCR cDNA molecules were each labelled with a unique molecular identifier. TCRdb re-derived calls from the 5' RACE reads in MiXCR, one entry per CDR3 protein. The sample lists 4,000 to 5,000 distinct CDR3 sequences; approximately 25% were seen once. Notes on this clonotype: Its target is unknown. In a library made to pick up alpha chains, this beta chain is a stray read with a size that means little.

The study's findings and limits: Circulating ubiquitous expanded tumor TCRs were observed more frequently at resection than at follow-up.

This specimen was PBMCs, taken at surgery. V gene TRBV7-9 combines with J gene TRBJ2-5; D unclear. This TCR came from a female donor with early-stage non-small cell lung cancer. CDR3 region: CASSLTLLTNQETQYF. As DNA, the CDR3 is TGTGCCAGCAGCTTAACTCTTTTAACCAACCAAGAGACCCAGTACTTC.